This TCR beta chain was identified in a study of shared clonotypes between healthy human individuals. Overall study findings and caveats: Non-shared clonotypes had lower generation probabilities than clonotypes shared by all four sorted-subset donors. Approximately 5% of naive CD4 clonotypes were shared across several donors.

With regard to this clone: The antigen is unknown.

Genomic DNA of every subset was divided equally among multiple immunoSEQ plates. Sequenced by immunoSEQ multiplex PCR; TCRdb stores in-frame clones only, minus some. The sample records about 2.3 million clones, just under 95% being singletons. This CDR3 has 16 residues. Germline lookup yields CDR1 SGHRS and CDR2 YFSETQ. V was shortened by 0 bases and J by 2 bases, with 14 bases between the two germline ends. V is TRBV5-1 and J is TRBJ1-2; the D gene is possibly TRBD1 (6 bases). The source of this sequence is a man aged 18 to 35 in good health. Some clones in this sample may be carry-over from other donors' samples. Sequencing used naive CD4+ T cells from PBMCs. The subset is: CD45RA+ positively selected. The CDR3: CASSLELVGQNYGYTF. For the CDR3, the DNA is TGCGCCAGCAGCTTGGAGTTAGTCGGACAGAACTATGGCTACACCTTC. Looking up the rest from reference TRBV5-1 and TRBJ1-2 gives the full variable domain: KAGVTQTPRYLIKTRGQQVTLSCSPISGHRSVSWYQQTPGQGLQFLFEYFSETQRNKGNFPGRFSGRQFSNSRSEMNVSTLELGDSALYLCASSLELVGQNYGYTFGSGTRLTVV.